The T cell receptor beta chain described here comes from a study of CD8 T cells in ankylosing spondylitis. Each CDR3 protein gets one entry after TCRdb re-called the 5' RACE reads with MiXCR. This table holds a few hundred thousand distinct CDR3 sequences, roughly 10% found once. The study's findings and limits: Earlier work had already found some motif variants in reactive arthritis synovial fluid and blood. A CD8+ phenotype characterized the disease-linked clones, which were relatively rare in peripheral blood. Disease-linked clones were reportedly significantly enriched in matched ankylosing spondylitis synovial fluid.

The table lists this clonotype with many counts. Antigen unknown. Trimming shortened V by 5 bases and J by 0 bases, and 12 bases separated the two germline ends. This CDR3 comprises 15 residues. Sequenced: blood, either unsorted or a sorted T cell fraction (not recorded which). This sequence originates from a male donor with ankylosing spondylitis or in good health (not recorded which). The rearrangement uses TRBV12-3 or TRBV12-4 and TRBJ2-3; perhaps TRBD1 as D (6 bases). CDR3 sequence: CASSRQDFSTDTQYF. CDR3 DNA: TGTGCCAGCAGTCGACAGGACTTTAGCACAGATACGCAGTATTTT.